Listed below are T cell receptor beta chains from one sample, sequenced in a study of molecular identifiers for immune sequencing clone quantification. TCRdb processed the PCR reads anew with MiXCR; each CDR3 protein has one entry. Of some 65,000 distinct CDR3 sequences listed, roughly 20% were seen once; the top ten hold roughly 1.4%. Sequences were obtained from naive CD8+ T cells from blood, with Jurkat cell RNA spiked in. The receptors stem from a human donor in good health. Some libraries in this study had Jurkat cell RNA spiked in. Both conserved end residues are part of each CDR3. Fields, in order: clone size, J gene, D gene, V gene, CDR3 DNA, CDR3 protein. The D gene is left open where the match is weak. Rows may omit the clone size; those that give it use once, few, many or a size class.

. TRBJ2-5 . TRBV5-1 TGCGCCAGCAGCCCCCGGGTCCTGGCGGAGGTGAAGACCCAGTACTTC CASSPRVLAEVKTQYF
few TRBJ2-1 . TRBV20-1 TGCAGTGCTAGATCTTACTCCGGGACGCCAGGCTATGAGCAGTTCTTC CSARSYSGTPGYEQFF
many TRBJ2-2 . TRBV10-3 TGTGCCATCAGCGGCCAGGGGAAAACCGGGGAGCTGTTTTTT CAISGQGKTGELFF
many TRBJ1-5 . TRBV7-9 TGTGCCAGCAGCCCCCCCCACCCCCATCCTGGGCCCCAGCATTTT CASSPPHPHPGPQHF
many TRBJ1-5 . TRBV28 TGTGCCACCTGGGGGGGGGGCTCCAATCAGCCCCAGCATTTT CATWGGGSNQPQHF
many TRBJ2-7 TRBD1 TRBV30 TGTGCCTGGGCGACAGGGGACCTCTACGAGCAGTACTTC CAWATGDLYEQYF
many TRBJ2-1 TRBD2 TRBV20-1 TGCAGTGCTAGAGATCCCACTAGCGGGAGGGTTGATGAGCAGTTCTTC CSARDPTSGRVDEQFF
few TRBJ1-1 . TRBV24-1 TGTGCCACCAGTGCCCCTGAGAAGGGAGTCACTGAAGCTTTCTTT CATSAPEKGVTEAFF
many TRBJ1-1 . TRBV5-6 TGTGCCAGCAGCTTGTATCTCCCAGGGGAAGCTTTCTTT CASSLYLPGEAFF
many TRBJ2-7 . TRBV20-1 TGCAGTGCTAGGGGGCCAACTACCTACGAGCAGTACTTC CSARGPTTYEQYF
many TRBJ1-6 . TRBV12-3/TRBV12-4 TGTGCCAGCAGACCCCGGGGTGGGGCACCCCTCCACTTT CASRPRGGAPLHF
. TRBJ2-1 TRBD2 TRBV4-1 TGCGCCAGCAGCCAAGTCGATCTAGCGGGAGGAGACAATGAGCAGTTCTTC CASSQVDLAGGDNEQFF
many TRBJ2-3 TRBD2 TRBV2 TGTGCCAGCAGTGAAGAGACAATGCGGGAGAGCACAGATACGCAGTATTTT CASSEETMRESTDTQYF
many TRBJ2-7 TRBD2 TRBV11-2 TGTGCCAGCAGCTCCTCCGGGCGGACTAGCGACGGCGAGCAGTACTTC CASSSSGRTSDGEQYF
many TRBJ2-1 . TRBV7-3 TGTGCCAGCAGCTTCGGACTGGGGAATGAGCAGTTCTTC CASSFGLGNEQFF
many TRBJ2-3 TRBD2 TRBV4-1 TGCGCCAGCAGCGCCGAGCCGGGACTAGCACGCACAGATACGCAGTATTTT CASSAEPGLARTDTQYF
many TRBJ2-4 . TRBV7-9 TGTGCCAGCAGCTTAGGGGGTGGCCCTGGGGCCAAAAACATTCAGTACTTC CASSLGGGPGAKNIQYF
many TRBJ2-2 . TRBV7-2 TGTGCCAGCAGCTTAGCGTTGATTAACACCGGGGAGCTGTTTTTT CASSLALINTGELFF
many TRBJ2-2 . TRBV30 TGTGCCTGGAGTGTAGGGGCTACCAACACCGGGGAGCTGTTTTTT CAWSVGATNTGELFF
few TRBJ1-2 TRBD1 TRBV2 TGTGCCAGCAGTCGAACTTTACAGGGGGCAGAGAGATATGGCTACACCTTC CASSRTLQGAERYGYTF
many TRBJ2-5 TRBD2 TRBV7-2 TGTGCCAGCAGCTTAGAGGTTCTAGCGGGAGTGGCGGAGACCCAGTACTTC CASSLEVLAGVAETQYF
once TRBJ1-1 . TRBV7-7 TGTGCTAGCAGCTTAAAAGTGAACACTGAAGCTTTCTTT CASSLKVNTEAFF